These 4 T cell receptor beta chains share one sample of origin, sequenced in a study of blood T cell repertoires in COVID-19. Profiling relied on immunoSEQ multiplex PCR, and the TCRdb table lists in-frame clones only, not all of them. The sample contains about 150,000 clones, roughly 84% of which appear only once. Sequenced input: PBMCs or T cells enriched from blood (not recorded which). Receptor source: a woman aged 50 to 60 who had been exposed to COVID-19.

The chain employs TRBV2 and TRBJ1-2; no firm D call. Trimming took 7 bases from V and 3 from J, leaving 18 bases between them. The CDR3 sequence is 15 residues long. Per the germline V gene, CDR1 is SNHLY and CDR2 is FYNNEI. The CDR3 nucleotides read TGTGCCAGCAAGCGCCTTCTCGATGTCGACTATGGCTACACCTTC. This codes for CASKRLLDVDYGYTF.

This rearrangement joins TRBV4-3 to TRBJ2-3; D is unresolved. Germline CDR1 reads LGHNA; CDR2 reads YSLEER. Trimming removed 3 bases at V and 7 bases at J, with 11 bases between. The CDR3 loop spans 13 amino acids. The CDR3 sequence is CASSHRRRNTQYF. In nucleotides, the CDR3 is TGCGCCAGCAGCCATAGAAGGAGAAATACGCAGTATTTT.

The genes are TRBV9 and TRBJ2-7, with 9 bases fitting TRBD1. Trimming removed 4 bases from V and 5 bases from J; junction bases left unmatched: 7. CDR1 is SGDLS, CDR2 YYNGEE, per germline. This CDR3 region has 14 residues. CDR3 coding DNA: TGTGCCAGCAGCAAGGACAGGGGTACGGACGAGCAGTACTTC. This encodes CASSKDRGTDEQYF.

The chain combines TRBV19 with TRBJ2-1, with D possibly TRBD2 on 6 matching bases. Trimming took 1 base from V and 9 from J, leaving 16 bases between them. The CDR3 length is 15 residues. Germline V gives CDR1 LNHDA, CDR2 SQIVND (reference sequence). The CDR3 here is CASSIGAGRRGEQFF. The CDR3 bases are TGTGCCAGTAGTATAGGCGCGGGAAGACGAGGTGAGCAGTTCTTC. Drawing the rest from reference TRBV19 and TRBJ2-1, the complete variable domain is DGGITQSPKYLFRKEGQNVTLSCEQNLNHDAMYWYRQDPGQGLRLIYYSQIVNDFQKGDIAEGYSVSREKKESFPLTVTSAQKNPTAFYLCASSIGAGRRGEQFFGPGTRLTVL.